This T cell receptor beta chain was documented in a study of control samples from healthy donors and cancer patients. The data were produced by immunoSEQ multiplex PCR, yet TCRdb's version contains in-frame clones alone and is incomplete. The sample contains more than 150,000 clones, around 93% of which appear only once. V was clipped by 3 bases and J by 4 bases, with 15 bases between them. The CDR3 totals 15 residues. Germline values: CDR1 KGHSH, CDR2 LQKENI. The V and J genes are TRBV18 and TRBJ1-2; a possible D gene is TRBD1 (6 bases). Sequencing was done on a sample of blood. The TCR sequence derives from a man aged 18-30 years in good health. CDR3 nucleotides: TGTGCCAGCTCACCCCGACAGGATTTCTTCTATGGCTACACCTTC. Protein: CASSPRQDFFYGYTF.